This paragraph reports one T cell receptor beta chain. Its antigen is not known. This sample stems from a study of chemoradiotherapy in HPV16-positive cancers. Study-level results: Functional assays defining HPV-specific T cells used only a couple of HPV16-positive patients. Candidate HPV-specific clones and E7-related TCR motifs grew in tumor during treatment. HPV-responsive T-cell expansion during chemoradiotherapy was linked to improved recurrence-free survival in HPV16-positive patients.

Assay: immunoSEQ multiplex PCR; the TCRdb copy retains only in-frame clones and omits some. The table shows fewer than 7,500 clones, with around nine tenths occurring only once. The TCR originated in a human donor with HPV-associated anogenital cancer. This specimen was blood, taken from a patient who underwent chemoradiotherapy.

This chain's CDR3 is CASSPLGGPAADTQYF. The CDR3 DNA reads TGTGCCAGCAGCCCCCTCGGGGGGCCTGCGGCAGATACGCAGTATTTT. The rearrangement links TRBV14 to TRBJ2-3; tentative D call: TRBD2 (7 bases). V was clipped by 4 bases and J by 4 bases, with 18 bases between them. CDR3 length: 16 amino acids. Per germline, CDR1 SGHDN and CDR2 FVKESK.